Presented here are 25 T cell receptor beta chains from one specimen sequenced in a study of cytomegalovirus exposure and HLA in healthy donors. It was with 60 Vbeta and 13 Jbeta primers that the PCR ran. Generated by immunoSEQ multiplex PCR, the TCRdb table keeps only in-frame clones and is missing some. The data contain roughly 150,000 clones, 70% to 85% of them singletons. Sequences were obtained from PBMCs. These receptors came from a woman aged 50 to 65 in good health and CMV-seropositive.

This clone was seen only once. The chain employs TRBV6-1 and TRBJ2-1; 12 bases are a match to TRBD2. In germline, CDR1 is MNHNS, CDR2 SASEGT. V gave up 2 bases and J gave up 4 bases; unmatched junction bases: 3. The CDR3 spans 16 residues. This CDR3 is CASSERGLAGYNEQFF. As DNA, the CDR3 is TGTGCCAGCAGTGAAAGAGGACTAGCGGGATACAATGAGCAGTTCTTC.

The chain is built from TRBV10-3 and TRBJ1-2; the match to TRBD1 covers 8 bases. Germline V lookup: CDR1 ENHRY, CDR2 SYGVKD. The junction had 12 bases not matched to a gene; V was cut back by 6 bases and J by 6 bases. The CDR3 is 15 amino acids. CDR3 nucleotide sequence: TGTGCCATCAGCCTAACTACAGGGGGGGGGAATGGCTACACCTTC. Its protein is CAISLTTGGGNGYTF.

V and J are TRBV28 and TRBJ2-1, with D possibly matching TRBD1 (5 bases). CDR3 size: 14 residues. Trimming took 9 bases from V and 4 from J, leaving 16 bases between them. The germline V gene encodes CDR1 MDHEN and CDR2 SYDVKM. CDR3 loop: CASLTGGAYNEQFF. CDR3 bases: TGTGCCAGTCTCACCGGTGGGGCGTACAATGAGCAGTTCTTC.

The rearrangement uses TRBV2 and TRBJ2-3, with 9 bases lining up with TRBD2. CDR3 size: 17 residues. CDR1 and CDR2 (germline): SNHLY, FYNNEI. Trimming cost V 7 bases and J 6 bases; bases outside gene matches: 17. In nucleotides, the CDR3 is TGTGCCAGCACCCTGGTTGTGGGGACTAGCTTGACTGATACGCAGTATTTT. It yields the protein CASTLVVGTSLTDTQYF.

The V and J genes are TRBV2 and TRBJ1-2; D possibly corresponds to TRBD1 (5 bases). The CDR3 covers 14 residues. The germline V gene encodes CDR1 SNHLY and CDR2 FYNNEI. Trimming removed 7 bases at V and 6 bases at J, with 18 bases between. CDR3 residues: CASNSQGTPHGYTF. CDR3 nucleotide sequence: TGTGCCAGCAACAGTCAGGGAACCCCCCATGGCTACACCTTC.

The rearrangement joins TRBV28 to TRBJ1-2; D gene uncertain. V was shortened by 4 bases and J by 8 bases, with 14 bases between the two germline ends. The CDR3 covers 13 residues. Germline V lookup: CDR1 MDHEN, CDR2 SYDVKM. The CDR3 here is CASSSDKRVGYTF. For the CDR3, the DNA is TGTGCCAGCAGTTCCGATAAGAGGGTGGGCTACACCTTC.

V usage is TRBV6-5 and J usage is TRBJ2-1, with 10 bases fitting TRBD1. CDR3 size: 13 residues. After removal of 6 bases from V and 6 bases from J, the junction contained 2 bases not matched to a gene. Germline loops: CDR1 MNHEY, CDR2 SVGAGI. CDR3 DNA sequence: TGTGCCAGCAGCCGGGACAGGGGCAATGAGCAGTTCTTC. This codes for CASSRDRGNEQFF.

J is TRBJ1-5 and V is TRBV28; no reliable D call. The CDR3 has 14 residues. Trimming shortened V by 6 bases and J by 1 base, and 10 bases separated the two germline ends. CDR1 MDHEN and CDR2 SYDVKM come from the germline V gene. This CDR3 is CASSLYVSNQPQHF. CDR3 in DNA: TGTGCCAGCAGCCTATACGTGAGCAATCAGCCCCAGCATTTT. Complete variable domain (other parts from reference TRBV28 and TRBJ1-5): DVKVTQSSRYLVKRTGEKVFLECVQDMDHENMFWYRQDPGLGLRLIYFSYDVKMKEKGDIPEGYSVSREKKERFSLILESASTNQTSMYLCASSLYVSNQPQHFGDGTRLSIL.

The rearrangement joins TRBV14 to TRBJ1-3; tentatively, D is TRBD1 (5 bases). The CDR3 has 15 amino acids. V lost 4 bases and J lost 2, with 12 bases in between. Germline assignment: CDR1 SGHDN and CDR2 FVKESK. The CDR3 DNA is TGTGCCAGCAGCCTTCGTGACAGAACTGGAAACACCATATATTTT. This codes for CASSLRDRTGNTIYF.

The chain uses TRBV4-1 and TRBJ1-3, with D possibly TRBD1 on 6 matching bases. Germline CDR1 is MGHRA and CDR2 is YSYEKL. CDR3 size: 18 residues. Trimming shortened V by 3 bases and J by 6 bases, and 24 bases separated the two germline ends. The CDR3 nucleotides read TGCGCCAGCAGCCACGCGCCCCAGGGGTCTAAGCAACAAAACACCATATATTTT. It specifies CASSHAPQGSKQQNTIYF.

The rearrangement joins TRBV18 to TRBJ1-5, with D possibly TRBD1 on 6 matching bases. Germline V CDR1 and CDR2: KGHSH, LQKENI. Trimming cost V 9 bases and J 3 bases, with 15 bases left between them. This CDR3 has 14 amino acids. The DNA of the CDR3 is TGTGCCAGACCGCCAGGGGCCTACAATCAGCCCCAGCATTTT. This sequence encodes CARPPGAYNQPQHF.

The chain combines TRBV18 with TRBJ1-1, with D possibly TRBD1 on 5 matching bases. The CDR3 totals 14 residues. Germline V gene data show CDR1 as KGHSH and CDR2 as LQKENI. With 1 base removed from V and 10 bases from J, the gap between germline ends came to 16 bases. Written as DNA, the CDR3 is TGTGCCAGCTCACCACGGGGGGTCGAAGGGAGAGCTTTCTTT. It specifies CASSPRGVEGRAFF.

The gene calls are TRBV5-4 and TRBJ2-7; D may be TRBD1 (6 bases). The CDR3 totals 14 residues. Deletions cut 4 bases from V and 5 bases from J, with 16 bases between. Looked up from germline, CDR1 is SGHNT and CDR2 is YYREEE (reference sequence). The CDR3 coding sequence is TGTGCCAGCAGCCCCTCCCGACAGGCCAACGAGCAGTACTTC. Its protein is CASSPSRQANEQYF.

V and J are TRBV7-2 and TRBJ2-6; D gene uncertain. Germline assignment: CDR1 SGHTA and CDR2 FQGNSA. The CDR3 is 17 amino acids. V was clipped by 2 bases and J by 3 bases, with 14 bases between them. The CDR3 region is CASSLHSLVSGANVLTF. The CDR3 bases are TGTGCCAGCAGCTTACATTCCCTCGTTAGTGGGGCCAACGTCCTGACTTTC.

The chain recombines TRBV4-2 with TRBJ1-1; possible D gene TRBD1, 6 bases. Trimming pared 4 bases from V and 4 bases from J, leaving 16 bases between. CDR1 is LGHNA, CDR2 YNFKEQ, per germline. This CDR3 is built from 15 residues. The CDR3 DNA is TGTGCCAGCAGCCCGTTTTCGGACAGTACCACTGAAGCTTTCTTT. Translating gives CASSPFSDSTTEAFF.

The chain combines TRBV19 with TRBJ2-7, with TRBD1 matching over 11 bases. Germline CDR1 and CDR2: LNHDA and SQIVND (reference sequence). The CDR3 spans 15 residues. J gave up 4 bases and V 1 base, and 3 bases lay outside the gene matches. CDR3 bases: TGTGCCAGTAGTATAGGGACAGGGGGCTTTTACGAGCAGTACTTC. Translated, it gives CASSIGTGGFYEQYF.

This clone showed up just once. The chain has TRBV30 and TRBJ2-3, with TRBD1 as a possible D gene (5 bases). The ends were cut back, 1 base at V and 4 bases at J, with 12 bases in the middle. CDR3 length: 14 amino acids. The V gene's germline CDR1 is GTSNPN and CDR2 SVGIG (reference sequence). The CDR3 loop reads CAWSAETVPDTQYF. The CDR3 DNA follows: TGTGCCTGGAGTGCGGAGACAGTTCCAGATACGCAGTATTTT.

J is TRBJ2-1 and V is TRBV30; the D is unclear. V was clipped by 2 bases and J by 7 bases, with 9 bases between them. The CDR3 loop spans 12 amino acids. Germline assignment: CDR1 GTSNPN and CDR2 SVGIG (reference sequence). The CDR3 reads CAWSLELNEQFF. The CDR3 DNA reads TGTGCCTGGAGTTTGGAGTTGAATGAGCAGTTCTTC.

The chain's CDR3 is CASSLAQAGGTDTQYF. CDR3 in DNA: TGTGCCAGCAGCTTAGCGCAAGCGGGGGGCACAGATACGCAGTATTTT. The J gene is TRBJ2-3, the V gene TRBV7-6; 8 nucleotides line up with TRBD2. The CDR3 contains 16 residues. V dropped 0 bases and J dropped 1; count of bases not matched to a gene: 3. The germline V gene has CDR1 SGHVS and CDR2 FNYEAQ. Together with reference TRBV7-6 and TRBJ2-3, the CDR3 gives the full variable domain: GAGVSQSPRYKVTKRGQDVALRCDPISGHVSLYWYRQALGQGPEFLTYFNYEAQQDKSGLPNDRFSAERPEGSISTLTIQRTEQRDSAMYRCASSLAQAGGTDTQYFGPGTRLTVL.

J is TRBJ2-1 and V is TRBV5-4; weak D call: TRBD1 (6 bases). The CDR3 runs to 15 residues. The ends were cut back, 4 bases at V and 4 bases at J, with 15 bases in the middle. CDR1 and CDR2 from the germline V gene are SGHNT and YYREEE (reference sequence). The CDR3 loop is CASSPRDTIYNEQFF. The CDR3 DNA sequence: TGTGCCAGCAGCCCCCGGGACACGATATACAATGAGCAGTTCTTC.

The CDR3 region is CASSYGSSGGYTF. The CDR3 region has the DNA TGTGCCAGCAGTTACGGGTCTTCGGGGGGCTACACCTTC. V is TRBV6-5 and J is TRBJ1-2, with D uncertain. The germline CDR1 and CDR2 sequences are MNHEY and SVGAGI. The CDR3 loop spans 13 amino acids. Deletions cut 2 bases from V and 8 bases from J, with 12 bases between.

The J gene is TRBJ1-2, the V gene TRBV6-6, with TRBD1 matching 7 bases. V was pared by 5 bases and J by 8 bases, with 11 bases of the junction left unmatched. The CDR3 is 14 amino acids. Germline V gives CDR1 MNHNY, CDR2 SVGAGI (reference sequence). The CDR3 loop reads CASSPLFDRDGYTF. CDR3 in DNA: TGTGCCAGCAGTCCACTATTTGACAGGGACGGCTACACCTTC.

The gene calls are TRBV7-8 and TRBJ1-4; the match to TRBD1 covers 9 bases. This CDR3 comprises 15 residues. Germline V gene data show CDR1 as SGHVS and CDR2 as FQNEAQ. V lost 1 base, J lost 4 bases, and 1 base stayed unmatched. The CDR3 coding sequence is TGTGCCAGCAGCTTAGGGGACAGGGATAATGAAAAACTGTTTTTT. Encoded protein: CASSLGDRDNEKLFF.

The CDR3 nucleotides read TGTGCCAGCAGCTCCGGGACTTTCGAGCAGTACTTC. Translating gives CASSSGTFEQYF. This chain connects TRBV27 to TRBJ2-7, with D maybe TRBD2 (6 bases). The germline V gene encodes CDR1 MNHEY and CDR2 SMNVEV (reference sequence). The V end lost 6 bases, the J end lost 6 bases, and 12 bases lay between the germline ends. The CDR3 totals 12 residues.

This chain connects TRBV19 to TRBJ1-2; TRBD1 matches at 10 bases. CDR1 is LNHDA and CDR2 is SQIVND in the germline V gene (reference sequence). V lost 5 bases and J lost 4; bases outside the gene matches: 7. CDR3 length: 15 residues. The CDR3 sequence is CASSLDRGDGYGYTF. The CDR3, as DNA: TGTGCCAGTAGTTTGGACAGGGGGGACGGCTATGGCTACACCTTC.